This T cell receptor beta chain derives from a study of naive and memory T cell subsets (dated by TCRdb to about 2017). At the level of the whole study: The study applied an open-source, UMI-based TCR alpha and beta sequencing pipeline to sorted naive and memory peripheral blood T cell subsets. The functional CMV T cell responses agreed completely with IgG serology results. RNA was DNase-treated and reverse transcribed with TCR constant-region primers, mostly using SuperScript III.

From the second PCR step on, the TCR alpha and beta chain libraries were amplified in separate reactions. The CMV status of each donor was determined by measuring IFNgamma production from CD4+ T cells after fresh PBMCs had been stimulated overnight with CMV viral lysate. Using Miltenyi beads, CD4 T cells were first positively selected, and CD8 T cells were then positively selected from the CD4-negative fraction. Cells were stained for CD3, CD4, CD8, CD45RA, CD27 and a live/dead dye and were sorted on a BD Aria II into four subsets based on CD45RA and CD27. Three healthy volunteers provided blood, and the blood of each volunteer was split into CD4 and CD8 T cells and then into four differentiation subsets. Roughly 0.12 L of peripheral blood was taken from each donor, and PBMC were separated by density-gradient centrifugation on Ficoll-Paque PLUS. Sorted cells were lysed in RLT buffer, after which RNA was extracted using a Qiagen RNeasy kit and stored at -80 degrees C.

What the authors observed across the whole study: A few larger clonotypes were present in naive repertoires, particularly the CD8 repertoires, and these clonotypes were possibly memory cells re-expressing CD45RA. RNA-based TCR counts may be affected by expression changes linked to T cell activation and differentiation. After error correction, only a single occurrence was seen for over 85% of naive TCR sequences, so much steeper abundance distributions were produced than in memory subsets. In both CD4 and CD8 cells, the Gini index increased while Shannon and inverse Simpson diversity decreased from naive through CM, EM and EMRA. The repertoire findings for the naive and memory subsets could not be validated, as no ground truth was available. TCR abundance followed a power law with an exponent that was different for naive and memory subsets but consistent across the three individuals. A clonotype was defined as a single alpha or beta chain sequence rather than as a paired alpha/beta receptor.

Points on this clonotype: The antigen it binds to is not known. No base quality information exists; no much larger clone differs at one position.

From a lookup of the germline V gene (reference sequence), CDR1 and CDR2 are LNHNV and YYDKDF. V is shortened by 4 bases, J by 2 bases, and the region joining them spans 18 bases. Measured from the cysteine to the phenylalanine, the CDR3 is 17 residues long. Only the CDR3 part of the read is kept: 51 bases, read in frame from the first base. Libraries were made using UMI-ligation and nested PCR. An equimolar mix of two oligonucleotides covering both TRBC1 and TRBC2 was used as the beta constant-region primer. Four rounds of PCR, combining the SP2 primer with nested alpha and beta constant-region primers, were used to amplify the ligated cDNA. A single-stranded oligonucleotide carrying the SP2 primer and a 12-nucleotide UMI was ligated to the 3' end of the cDNA by T4 RNA ligase 1. Incubation of the ligation reaction was carried out at 16 degrees C for about 20-24 hours. To avoid over-amplification, PCR2 was usually performed as a SYBR Green qPCR and halted once a predetermined threshold was reached. Apart from the first purification, every purification step used Agencourt AMPure XP magnetic beads. Libraries were quantified by Qubit and checked on a TapeStation, with a main peak expected near 650 bp. Pooled libraries were sequenced on an Illumina MiSeq with v2 2x251 paired-end kits, typically giving roughly 0.95-2 million reads per sample. Each sample's library went into the pool at about 4.1 nM, and about 4.5-8% PhiX was added to help with cluster recognition. Turning to the authors' computational methods: Using tag matching that tolerated one base-pair mismatch, Decombinator assigned V and J genes to FASTQ reads that had been processed by Demultiplexor. Collapsinator used UMIs to correct both sequencing errors and frequency errors arising from PCR heterogeneity. TCRs were translated and CDR3s were extracted from the conserved cysteine to the FGXG phenylalanine by CDR3Translator, with non-productive sequences being flagged. Gini, Shannon entropy and inverse Simpson indices were calculated on repertoires subsampled to equal numbers of UMI-defined TCRs. Within the linear range, a power law was fitted to clonotype abundance distributions using maximum likelihood. Similar UMI counts, unique TCR numbers and clonal distributions were obtained with the pipeline and with MIGEC on one naive CD8 sample. In one analysis, naive TCRs that were also found in any memory subset of the same donor were excluded from the naive repertoire. Repertoires were searched for around 7,300 CMV-associated CDR3 sequences compiled from VDJdb and a published dataset. TCRdb reprocessing: public reads trimmed at Q25 with fastp, clones called with MiXCR, in-frame beta chains kept. Records with the same CDR3 protein are collapsed into one entry carrying the most frequent genes and DNA. These V and J calls rely on TCRdb rather than the paper's analysis. Present in this sample are roughly 100,000 distinct CDR3 sequences, approximately 10% of which were seen just once. More than 0.13% of the sample is held by the ten biggest clonotypes.

Sequenced sample: naive CD4+ T cells from blood. Sample cell subset or site, as interpreted from the label and publication: naive T cells, CD45RA high CD27+. The source is a human donor in good health. The chain links TRBV15 with TRBJ2-1; the D gene assignment is ambiguous. Here the CDR3 is given as CATSIRAPTSPYNEQFF. The DNA sequence is given as TGTGCCACCAGCATCCGGGCCCCTACGTCCCCCTACAATGAGCAGTTCTTC.